The T cell receptor beta chain under discussion was sequenced for a study of response to subunit inactivated influenza vaccine. Overall study results and limits: Few additional T cells are recruited per seasonal influenza vaccination, authors suggested.

This clonotype was seen a handful of times. Its antigen remains unidentified. From the RT-PCR reads, TCRdb called clonotypes with MiXCR, one entry per CDR3 protein. Of around 710,000 distinct CDR3 sequences in the sample, around 14% were seen once. V lost 3 bases, J lost 6 bases, and 12 bases stayed unmatched. The CDR3 contains 17 residues. Per germline, CDR1 KGHDR and CDR2 SFDVKD. The source was PBMCs from blood, collected around 14 days before vaccination. The TCR sequence derives from a man over 45 who received an inactivated influenza vaccine. This sequence joins TRBV24-1 and TRBJ2-1; 8 bases are shared with TRBD2. The CDR3 protein is CATSDPAKAGAGNEQFF. CDR3 nucleotides: TGTGCCACCAGTGATCCGGCCAAAGCGGGAGCTGGCAATGAGCAGTTCTTC.